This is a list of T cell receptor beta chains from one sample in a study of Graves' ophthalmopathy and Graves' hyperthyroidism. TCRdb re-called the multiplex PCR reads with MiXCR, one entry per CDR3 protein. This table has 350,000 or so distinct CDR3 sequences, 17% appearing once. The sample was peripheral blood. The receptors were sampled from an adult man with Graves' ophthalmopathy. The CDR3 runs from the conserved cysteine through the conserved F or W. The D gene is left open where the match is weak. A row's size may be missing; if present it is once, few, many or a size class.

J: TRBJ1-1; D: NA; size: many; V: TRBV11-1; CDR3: CAHGRGGETEAFF; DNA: TGTGCCCACGGGCGGGGCGGTGAAACTGAAGCTTTCTTT
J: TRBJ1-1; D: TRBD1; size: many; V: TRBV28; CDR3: CASSLWNTGGAAEAFF; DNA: TGTGCCAGCAGTTTATGGAACACAGGGGGCGCAGCTGAAGCTTTCTTT
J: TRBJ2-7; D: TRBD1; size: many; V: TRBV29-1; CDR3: CSAQGEYYEQYF; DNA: TGCAGCGCCCAGGGGGAGTACTACGAGCAGTACTTC
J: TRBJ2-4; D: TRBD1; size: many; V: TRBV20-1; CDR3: CSARVGQGANIQYF; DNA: TGCAGTGCTAGAGTCGGACAGGGGGCTAACATTCAGTACTTC
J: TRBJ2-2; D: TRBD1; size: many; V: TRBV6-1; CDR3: CASSEQGQGSTGELFF; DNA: TGTGCCAGCAGCGAGCAGGGACAGGGGTCGACCGGGGAGCTGTTTTTT
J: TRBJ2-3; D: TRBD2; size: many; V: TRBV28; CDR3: CASSFQAGGTRGDTQYF; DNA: TGTGCCAGCAGTTTCCAAGCGGGGGGGACCCGGGGAGATACGCAGTATTTT
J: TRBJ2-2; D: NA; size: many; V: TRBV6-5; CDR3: CASTNVIGELFF; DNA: TGTGCCAGCACCAACGTGATCGGGGAGCTGTTTTTT
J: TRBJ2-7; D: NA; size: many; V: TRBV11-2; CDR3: CASSLFSEGSLYEQYF; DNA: TGTGCCAGCAGCTTATTCTCCGAGGGTTCGCTCTACGAGCAGTACTTC
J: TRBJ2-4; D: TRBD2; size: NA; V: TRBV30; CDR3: CAWGRDIQYF; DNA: TGTGCCTGGGGGAGGGACATTCAGTACTTC
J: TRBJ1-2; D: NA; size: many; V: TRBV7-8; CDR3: CASSHGPNYGYTF; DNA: TGTGCCAGCAGCCACGGCCCGAACTATGGCTACACCTTC
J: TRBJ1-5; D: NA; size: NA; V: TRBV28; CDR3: CASSFTGDDGNQPQHF; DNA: TGTGCCAGCAGTTTCACGGGGGACGATGGCAATCAGCCCCAGCATTTT
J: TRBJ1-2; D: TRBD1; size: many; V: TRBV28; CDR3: CASSRIAGQGWWLDYGYTF; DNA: TGTGCCAGCAGTCGGATAGCGGGACAGGGTTGGTGGCTGGACTATGGCTACACCTTC
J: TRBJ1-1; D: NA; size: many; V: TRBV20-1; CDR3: CSAEGTTNTEAFF; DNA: TGCAGTGCGGAAGGGACTACAAACACTGAAGCTTTCTTT
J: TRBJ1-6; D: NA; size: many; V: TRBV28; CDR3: CATERPNSPLHF; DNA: TGTGCCACCGAGAGACCTAATTCACCCCTCCACTTT
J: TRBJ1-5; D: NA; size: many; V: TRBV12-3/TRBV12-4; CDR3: CASSLSGSSNQPQHF; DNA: TGTGCCAGCAGTTTAAGTGGCTCTAGCAATCAGCCCCAGCATTTT
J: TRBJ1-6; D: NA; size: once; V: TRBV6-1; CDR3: CASSARRASYNSPLHF; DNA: TGTGCCAGCAGTGCCAGGAGGGCATCCTATAATTCACCCCTCCACTTT
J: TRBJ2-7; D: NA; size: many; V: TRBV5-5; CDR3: CASSPNRAGYEQYF; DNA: TGTGCCAGCAGCCCGAATCGGGCAGGCTACGAGCAGTACTTC
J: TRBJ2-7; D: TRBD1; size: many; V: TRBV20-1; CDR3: CSARETGTGGYEQYF; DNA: TGCAGTGCTAGAGAGACGGGGACAGGGGGATACGAGCAGTACTTC
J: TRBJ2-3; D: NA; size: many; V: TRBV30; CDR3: CAWSVLPGDTQYF; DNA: TGTGCCTGGAGTGTCCTTCCTGGGGATACGCAGTATTTT
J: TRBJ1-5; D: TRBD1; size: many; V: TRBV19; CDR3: CASSIGTANQPQHF; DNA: TGTGCCAGTAGTATCGGGACAGCAAATCAGCCCCAGCATTTT
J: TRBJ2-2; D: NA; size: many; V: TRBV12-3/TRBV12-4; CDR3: CASRTVTGELFF; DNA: TGTGCCAGCCGGACTGTCACCGGGGAGCTGTTTTTT
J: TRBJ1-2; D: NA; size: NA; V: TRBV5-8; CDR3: CASSDPTSYGYTF; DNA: TGTGCCAGCAGCGATCCAACCAGCTATGGCTACACCTTC
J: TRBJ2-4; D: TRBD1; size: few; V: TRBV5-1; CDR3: CASSPGQENIQYF; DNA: TGCGCCAGCAGCCCGGGACAGGAAAACATTCAGTACTTC
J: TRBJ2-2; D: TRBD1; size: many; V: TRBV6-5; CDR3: CASRRQGDTGELFF; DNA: TGTGCCAGCAGACGACAGGGGGACACCGGGGAGCTGTTTTTT
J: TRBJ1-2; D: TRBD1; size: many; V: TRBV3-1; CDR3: CASSPGQGGFGYTF; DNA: TGTGCCAGCAGCCCCGGACAGGGTGGGTTCGGCTACACCTTC